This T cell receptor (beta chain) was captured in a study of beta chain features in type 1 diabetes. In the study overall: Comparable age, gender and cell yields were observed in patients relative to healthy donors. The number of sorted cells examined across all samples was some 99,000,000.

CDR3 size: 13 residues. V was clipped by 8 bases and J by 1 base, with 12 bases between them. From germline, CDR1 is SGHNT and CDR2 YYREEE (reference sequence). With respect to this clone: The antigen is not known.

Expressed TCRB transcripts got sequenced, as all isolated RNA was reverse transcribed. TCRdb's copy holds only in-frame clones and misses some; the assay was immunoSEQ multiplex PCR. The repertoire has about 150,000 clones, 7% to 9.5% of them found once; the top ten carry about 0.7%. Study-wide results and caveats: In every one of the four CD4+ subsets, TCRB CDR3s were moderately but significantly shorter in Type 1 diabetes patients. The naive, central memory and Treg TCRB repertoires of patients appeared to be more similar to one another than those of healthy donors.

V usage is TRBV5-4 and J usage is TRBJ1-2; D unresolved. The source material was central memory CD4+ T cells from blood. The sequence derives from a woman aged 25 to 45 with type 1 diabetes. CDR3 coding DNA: TGTGCCAGGAATTCGGGGAGTAACTATGGCTACACCTTC. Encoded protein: CARNSGSNYGYTF.